This entry is about one TCR beta chain. Its antigen is undetermined. The data were obtained in a study of a mutant IDH1 vaccine in newly diagnosed glioma. As for the study in general: The patients were given eight vaccinations, one each in weeks 1, 3, 5, 7, 11, 15, 19 and 23. Patients were pretreated with radiotherapy, temozolomide, or both, mostly both.

Time point denoted: week 11, during vaccination. Topical imiquimod was applied with each vaccine dose, which held 300 ug of mutant IDH1 20-mer peptide. Data came from immunoSEQ multiplex PCR; TCRdb stores just in-frame clones and leaves some out. The table lists tens of thousands of clones, approximately 84% of them singletons. The germline CDR1 and CDR2 sequences are MNHEY and SVGAGI. The V and J ends lost 0 bases and 5 bases, in that order; junction bases with no gene match: 7. This CDR3 region has 16 residues. The chain couples TRBV6-5 to TRBJ1-1, with TRBD1 matching 9 bases. The TCR comes from a woman aged 50 to 60 with glioma. The material sequenced was PBMCs, taken from a glioma patient whose treatment included an IDH1 peptide vaccine. CDR3 in amino acids: CASSYSQGALITEAFF. In DNA, the CDR3 is TGTGCCAGCAGTTACTCACAGGGGGCTTTAATTACTGAAGCTTTCTTT.